Listed below are T cell receptor beta chains from one sample, sequenced in a study of CD8+ T cells in alopecia areata. The protocol was immunoSEQ multiplex PCR, while the TCRdb copy is restricted to in-frame clones and leaves out a portion. The sample carries over 120,000 clones, 45% to 60% recorded once. The sample in question was CD8+ T cells sorted from blood, obtained at week 4, from a patient treated with tofacitinib. The receptors derive from a human donor with alopecia areata. Both conserved end residues are part of each CDR3. A D gene is named only where the DNA matches it firmly. Not all rows give a size; the values are once, few, many and, for expanded clones, a class.

d_call,j_call,v_call,clone_size,cdr3_aa,cdr3_nt
.,TRBJ2-3,TRBV9,.,CASSSFLTDTQYF,TGTGCCAGCAGCTCCTTCCTCACAGATACGCAGTATTTT
.,TRBJ2-7,TRBV11-2,.,CASSFPSYEQYF,TGTGCCAGCAGCTTCCCCAGCTACGAGCAGTACTTC
.,TRBJ2-1,TRBV11-2,few,CASNQGGTEQFF,TGTGCCAGCAATCAGGGGGGAACTGAGCAGTTCTTC
TRBD1,TRBJ1-4,TRBV6-5,.,CASSWGQGEEKLFF,TGTGCCAGCAGCTGGGGACAGGGTGAAGAAAAACTGTTTTTT
.,TRBJ2-1,TRBV7-9,few,CASSPVGVRDEQFF,TGTGCCAGCAGCCCCGTAGGGGTACGCGATGAGCAGTTCTTC
.,TRBJ2-3,TRBV5-1,.,CASSQHTASNTDTQYF,TGCGCCAGCAGCCAACACACAGCGAGTAACACAGATACGCAGTATTTT
TRBD1,TRBJ1-1,TRBV4-1,.,CASSQGKGTGAFF,TGCGCCAGCAGCCAAGGGAAGGGGACAGGAGCTTTCTTT
.,TRBJ2-5,TRBV6-6,.,CASSYNGARETQYF,TGTGCCAGCAGTTACAATGGGGCGAGAGAGACCCAGTACTTC
.,TRBJ2-7,TRBV4-3,.,CASSRKDSAQFEQYF,TGCGCCAGCAGCCGGAAGGACAGCGCCCAATTCGAGCAGTACTTC
TRBD1,TRBJ2-7,TRBV9,.,CASSNPSGTGSYEQYF,TGTGCCAGCAGCAACCCCTCCGGGACAGGGTCCTACGAGCAGTACTTC
.,TRBJ1-6,TRBV7-9,.,CASSRRGDSPLHF,TGTGCCAGCAGCCGGAGAGGGGATTCACCCCTCCACTTT
.,TRBJ1-1,TRBV27,.,CASSIGNTEAFF,TGTGCCAGCAGTATAGGGAACACTGAAGCTTTCTTT
.,TRBJ2-2,TRBV6-5,.,CASSYSSGGETGELFF,TGTGCCAGCAGTTACTCGTCGGGGGGCGAGACCGGGGAGCTGTTTTTT
.,TRBJ1-2,TRBV9,once,CASSVAKGVGPYGYTF,TGTGCCAGCAGCGTAGCGAAGGGAGTAGGGCCGTATGGCTACACCTTC
.,TRBJ1-5,TRBV29-1,few,CSTLSAGGPYSNQPQHF,TGCAGCACCCTAAGCGCAGGCGGACCTTATAGCAATCAGCCCCAGCATTTT